One and the same sample provided the 20 T cell receptor beta chains below, sequenced in a study of T cell responses to AZD1222 COVID-19 vaccine. Using immunoSEQ multiplex PCR, the repertoire was profiled, and TCRdb retains in-frame clones only, with some absent. The data contain some 150,000 clones, about 86% of them seen just once; the ten biggest clones take up 5.1%. The sequences come from peripheral blood, collected 28 days after the second AZD1222 dose. The receptors originated from an adult who received the AZD1222 COVID-19 vaccine.

V is TRBV7-6 and J is TRBJ2-3, with D hard to call. This CDR3 is built from 15 residues. Trimming stripped 4 bases from V and 0 bases from J, with 11 bases between. Germline CDR1 SGHVS, CDR2 FNYEAQ. The CDR3 DNA follows: TGTGCCAGCAGCTCAGGCGTCGACAGCACAGATACGCAGTATTTT. Residues: CASSSGVDSTDTQYF.

The rearrangement links TRBV12-5 to TRBJ2-2; TRBD1 might be the D (6 bases). Trimming took 3 bases from V and 3 from J, leaving 8 bases between them. Per germline, CDR1 LGHNT and CDR2 FRNRAP. This CDR3 comprises 14 residues. Here the CDR3 reads CASGLTGYTGELFF. The CDR3 DNA follows: TGTGCTAGTGGTTTAACAGGGTACACCGGGGAGCTGTTTTTT.

V and J are TRBV6-1 and TRBJ1-2; D gene uncertain. The CDR3 spans 15 residues. Trimming took 0 bases from V and 4 from J, leaving 12 bases between them. Germline V CDR1 and CDR2: MNHNS, SASEGT. Here the CDR3 DNA reads TGTGCCAGCAGTGAAGCGCAGCATAGGTTCTATGGCTACACCTTC. Its translation is CASSEAQHRFYGYTF.

This clone was detected many times. The CDR3 DNA follows: TGTGCCAGCAGTGGACAGTACCTCACAGATACGCAGTATTTT. Protein product: CASSGQYLTDTQYF. The rearrangement links TRBV6-2 or TRBV6-3 to TRBJ2-3, with a possible D match to TRBD1 (6 bases). This CDR3 has 14 residues. CDR1 and CDR2 (germline): MNHEY, SVGEGT. V was cut by 5 bases and J by 2 bases, with 11 bases left in between.

V is TRBV9 and J is TRBJ2-3; D is unclear. There are 13 residues in the CDR3. V shed 4 bases and J shed 6 bases, with 12 bases lying between them. The germline V gene has CDR1 SGDLS and CDR2 YYNGEE. The CDR3 region is CASSPHRSDTQYF. The CDR3 DNA follows: TGTGCCAGCAGCCCCCACCGTTCGGATACGCAGTATTTT.

Only one count was recorded for this clone. V and J are TRBV10-3 and TRBJ2-1; TRBD2 matches at 14 bases. CDR1 and CDR2 from the germline V gene are ENHRY and SYGVKD. With 6 bases clipped from V and 8 bases from J, the junction kept 9 bases outside the gene matches. The CDR3 spans 16 residues. This CDR3 reads CAISTGTSGRRDEQFF. DNA for the CDR3: TGTGCCATCAGCACCGGGACTAGCGGGAGACGTGATGAGCAGTTCTTC.

The chain joins TRBV9 to TRBJ1-1; TRBD1 agrees at 12 bases. Per the germline V gene, CDR1 is SGDLS and CDR2 is YYNGEE. The trim removed 0 bases at V and 6 bases at J, leaving 3 bases unmatched. The CDR3 has 15 residues. CDR3 DNA: TGTGCCAGCAGCGTAGGGGGACAGGGGGCCGCTGAAGCTTTCTTT. As protein: CASSVGGQGAAEAFF. The variable domain in full, completed from reference TRBV9 and TRBJ1-1, reads DSGVTQTPKHLITATGQRVTLRCSPRSGDLSVYWYQQSLDQGLQFLIQYYNGEERAKGNILERFSAQQFPDLHSELNLSSLELGDSALYFCASSVGGQGAAEAFFGQGTRLTVV.

V gene TRBV7-6 combines with J gene TRBJ2-1; D remains ambiguous. This CDR3 spans 13 amino acids. V gave up 3 bases and J gave up 14 bases, with 17 bases separating them. Germline V CDR1 and CDR2: SGHVS, FNYEAQ. The CDR3 DNA reads as TGTGCCAGCAGCTTCAACGTAGGCGACCCCGAGTTCTTC. Translating gives CASSFNVGDPEFF.

The chain is built from TRBV7-2 and TRBJ2-4; D is ambiguous. The germline CDR1 and CDR2 sequences are SGHTA and FQGNSA. Trimming removed 4 bases at V and 7 bases at J, with 14 bases between. This CDR3 spans 14 amino acids. CDR3 sequence (DNA): TGTGCCAGCAGCTCCCCGGCTGTAGGGAACATTCAGTACTTC. Translating gives CASSSPAVGNIQYF.

V is TRBV5-6 and J is TRBJ2-1; D tentatively fits TRBD1 or TRBD2 (7 bases each). CDR1 SGHDT and CDR2 YYEEEE come from the germline V gene. V lost 4 bases and J lost 6, with 17 bases in between. The CDR3 is 15 amino acids. The CDR3 DNA reads TGTGCCAGCAGCCCTAGGGGGCGGGAGCGCAATGAGCAGTTCTTC. Translating it yields CASSPRGRERNEQFF.

The genes are TRBV12-3 or TRBV12-4 and TRBJ1-1, with TRBD1 matching 10 bases. CDR3 size: 13 residues. The trim removed 5 bases at V and 6 bases at J, leaving 3 bases unmatched. The CDR3 DNA follows: TGTGCCAGCAGTGGACAGGGGGGCTCTGAAGCTTTCTTT. It specifies CASSGQGGSEAFF.

DNA of the CDR3: TGTGCCAGCAGCCCGGCCGGGGGCAATCAGCCCCAGCATTTT. Its protein product is CASSPAGGNQPQHF. This chain joins TRBV3-1 (or the pseudogene TRBV3-2) and TRBJ1-5; D is uncertain. The V end was cut by 4 bases, the J end by 2 bases, with 9 bases between. Germline-derived CDR1 and CDR2 are LGHDT and YNNKEL (reference sequence). This CDR3 is built from 14 residues.

J is TRBJ1-4 and V is TRBV4-2; unclear D gene. Germline lookup yields CDR1 LGHNA and CDR2 YNFKEQ. The CDR3 contains 15 residues. The V end lost 1 base, the J end lost 8 bases, and 14 bases lay between the germline ends. The CDR3 coding sequence is TGTGCCAGCAGCCAAGGTGTGGACTCGGCGGAAAAACTGTTTTTT. As protein: CASSQGVDSAEKLFF.

The genes are TRBV6-6 and TRBJ1-2; a possible D gene is TRBD1 (5 bases). The CDR3 covers 13 residues. Per the germline V gene, CDR1 is MNHNY and CDR2 is SVGAGI (reference sequence). Trimming stripped 5 bases from V and 3 bases from J, with 10 bases between. CDR3 nucleotides: TGTGCCAGCAGTAGGGGCTGGGACTATGGCTACACCTTC. This encodes CASSRGWDYGYTF.

Remarks on this clone: Other nucleotide sequences in the sample specify the same CDR3. J is TRBJ1-3 and V is TRBV7-2, with 7 nucleotides matching TRBD1. V trimming: 5 bases; J trimming: 0 bases; junction bases outside the gene matches: 7. The CDR3 contains 16 residues. Germline loops: CDR1 SGHTA, CDR2 FQGNSA. The DNA of the CDR3 is TGTGCCAGCAGCCTTGGACAGGCAGACTCTGGAAACACCATATATTTT. Its translation is CASSLGQADSGNTIYF.

V gene TRBV28 combines with J gene TRBJ1-5, with a possible D match to TRBD1 (5 bases). The germline gives CDR1 MDHEN, CDR2 SYDVKM. The ends were cut back, 3 bases at V and 3 bases at J, with 12 bases in the middle. The CDR3 spans 15 residues. The CDR3 spells CASSLRSGYNQPQHF. The CDR3 coding sequence is TGTGCCAGCAGTTTGAGGTCAGGGTACAATCAGCCCCAGCATTTT.

V usage is TRBV7-8 and J usage is TRBJ2-1; D not certain. V was trimmed by 1 base and J by 12 bases, leaving 19 bases between them. The CDR3 totals 15 residues. The germline CDR1 and CDR2 sequences are SGHVS and FQNEAQ. CDR3 in DNA: TGTGCCAGCAGCTTAGTTGGGGATTTAAGTTTTGGGCAGTTCTTC. Translation: CASSLVGDLSFGQFF.

This chain joins TRBV6-4 and TRBJ2-1, with 10 bases fitting TRBD2. From germline, CDR1 is MRHNA and CDR2 SNTAGT. Unmatched junction bases numbered 6, after V lost 6 bases and J lost 7 bases. The CDR3 sequence is 14 residues long. As DNA, the CDR3 is TGTGCCAGCAGGGGGGGACTAGCGACTAATGAGCAGTTCTTC. It specifies CASRGGLATNEQFF.

The rearrangement joins TRBV14 to TRBJ1-4, with D maybe TRBD1 (5 bases). Germline values: CDR1 SGHDN, CDR2 FVKESK. This CDR3 region has 15 residues. Trimming took 1 base from V and 3 from J, leaving 9 bases between them. The CDR3 loop is CASSQVQGPNEKLFF. The CDR3 coding sequence is TGTGCCAGCAGCCAAGTCCAGGGACCTAATGAAAAACTGTTTTTT.

The chain carries TRBV11-3 and TRBJ2-6, with 8 bases that match TRBD2. The V segment lost 4 bases and the J segment 2 bases; nucleotides outside the gene matches: 1. Germline CDR1 and CDR2: SGHNT and YENEEA. The CDR3 consists of 15 residues. This chain's CDR3 is CASSSGGAGANVLTF. The CDR3 region has the DNA TGTGCCAGCAGCTCGGGGGGGGCTGGGGCCAACGTCCTGACTTTC.